What follows describes a single T cell receptor beta chain. Its target is unknown. This entry is derived from a study of T-cell memory formation after mild COVID-19. Study-level information: Largely donor-specific TCR clusters were found.

CDR3 size: 12 residues. V was trimmed by 9 bases and J by 3 bases, leaving 11 bases between them. TCRdb used MiXCR to reprocess the 5' RACE reads, holding one entry per CDR3 protein. This sample has fewer than 600,000 distinct CDR3 sequences, with roughly a fifth found just once. Study-level results: Clonal second-wave expansions that peaked on day 37 had unconfirmed SARS-CoV-2 specificity. A subset of responding clones appeared in pre-infection memory, suggesting cross-reactive memory joined. Mainly in CM and EM were contracting CD4+ clones; CD8+ were in EMRA.

Sequenced material: PBMCs or a T cell subset sorted from them (not recorded which). The J gene is TRBJ1-1, the V gene TRBV12-3 or TRBV12-4, with a possible D match to TRBD1 (6 bases). The sequence came from an adult woman who had mild COVID-19 (a few samples of this study predate the infection). Cell type and time point are not known. This CDR3 reads CASTGWDTEAFF. The CDR3 region has the DNA TGTGCCAGTACAGGGTGGGACACTGAAGCTTTCTTT.